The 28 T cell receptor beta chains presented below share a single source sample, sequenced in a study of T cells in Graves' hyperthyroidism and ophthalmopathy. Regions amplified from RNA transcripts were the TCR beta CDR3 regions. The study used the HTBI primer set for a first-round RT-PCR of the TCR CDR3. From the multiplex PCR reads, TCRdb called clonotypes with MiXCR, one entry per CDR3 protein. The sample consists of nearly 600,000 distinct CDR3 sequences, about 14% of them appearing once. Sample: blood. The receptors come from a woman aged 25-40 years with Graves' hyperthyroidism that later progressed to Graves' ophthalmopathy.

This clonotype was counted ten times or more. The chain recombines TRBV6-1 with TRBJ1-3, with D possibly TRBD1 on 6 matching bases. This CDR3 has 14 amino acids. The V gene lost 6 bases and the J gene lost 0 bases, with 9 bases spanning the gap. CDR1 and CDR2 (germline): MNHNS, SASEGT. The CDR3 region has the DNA TGTGCCAGCAGCAGGACAGTCTCTGGAAACACCATATATTTT. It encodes CASSRTVSGNTIYF.

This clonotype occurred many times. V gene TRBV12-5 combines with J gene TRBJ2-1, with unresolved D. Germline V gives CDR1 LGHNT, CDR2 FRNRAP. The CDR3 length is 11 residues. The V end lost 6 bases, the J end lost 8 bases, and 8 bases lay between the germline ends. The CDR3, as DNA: TGTGCTAGTGGACAGTGGGATGAGCAGTTCTTC. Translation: CASGQWDEQFF.

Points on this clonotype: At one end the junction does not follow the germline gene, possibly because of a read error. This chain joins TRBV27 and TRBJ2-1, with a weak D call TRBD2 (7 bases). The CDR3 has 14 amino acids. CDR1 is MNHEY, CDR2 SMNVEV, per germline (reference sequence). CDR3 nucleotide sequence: TGTGCCAGCAGTTTATACAGGGAGGGTAATCGAAGGATCTTC. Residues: CASSLYREGNRRIF.

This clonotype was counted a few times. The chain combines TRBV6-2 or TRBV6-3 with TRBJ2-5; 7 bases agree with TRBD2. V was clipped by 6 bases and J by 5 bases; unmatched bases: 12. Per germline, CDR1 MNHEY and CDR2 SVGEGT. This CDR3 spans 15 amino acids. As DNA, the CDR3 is TGTGCCAGCAGCCCTGGAGCTGGCGGGGGTGAGACCCAGTACTTC. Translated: CASSPGAGGGETQYF.

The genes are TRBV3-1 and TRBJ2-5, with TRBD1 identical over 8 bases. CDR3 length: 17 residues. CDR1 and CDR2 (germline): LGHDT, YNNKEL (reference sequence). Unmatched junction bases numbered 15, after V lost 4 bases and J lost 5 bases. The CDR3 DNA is TGTGCCAGCAGCCCCCTGAGTGAGACAGGGGAAGTTGAGACCCAGTACTTC. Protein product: CASSPLSETGEVETQYF.

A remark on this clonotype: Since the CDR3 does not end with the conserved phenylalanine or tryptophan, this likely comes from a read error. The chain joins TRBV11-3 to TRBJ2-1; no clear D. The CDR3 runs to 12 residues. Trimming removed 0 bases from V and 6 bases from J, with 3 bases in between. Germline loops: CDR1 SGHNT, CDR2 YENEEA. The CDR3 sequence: CASSLDSNEQFS. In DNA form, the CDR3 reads TGTGCCAGCAGCTTAGATTCCAATGAGCAGTTCTCC.

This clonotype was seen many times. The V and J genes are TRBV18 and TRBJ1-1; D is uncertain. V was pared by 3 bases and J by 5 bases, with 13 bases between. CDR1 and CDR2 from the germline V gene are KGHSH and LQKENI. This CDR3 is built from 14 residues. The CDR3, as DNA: TGTGCCAGCTCACCCCCGGCGGGGAAGACTGAAGCTTTCTTT. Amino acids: CASSPPAGKTEAFF.

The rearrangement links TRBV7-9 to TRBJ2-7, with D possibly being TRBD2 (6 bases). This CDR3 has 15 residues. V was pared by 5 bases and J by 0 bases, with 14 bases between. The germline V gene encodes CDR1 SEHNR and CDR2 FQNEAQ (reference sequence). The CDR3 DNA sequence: TGTGCCAGCAGCCCCAGCGGGCCCAGCTCCTACGAGCAGTACTTC. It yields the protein CASSPSGPSSYEQYF.

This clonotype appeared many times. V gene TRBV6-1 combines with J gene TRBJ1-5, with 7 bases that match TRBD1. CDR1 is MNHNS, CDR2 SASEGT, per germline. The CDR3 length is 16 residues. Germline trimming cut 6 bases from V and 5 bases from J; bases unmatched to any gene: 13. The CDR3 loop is CASSYNQGGGHQPQHF. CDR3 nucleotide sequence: TGTGCCAGCAGCTATAACCAGGGGGGGGGGCATCAGCCCCAGCATTTT.

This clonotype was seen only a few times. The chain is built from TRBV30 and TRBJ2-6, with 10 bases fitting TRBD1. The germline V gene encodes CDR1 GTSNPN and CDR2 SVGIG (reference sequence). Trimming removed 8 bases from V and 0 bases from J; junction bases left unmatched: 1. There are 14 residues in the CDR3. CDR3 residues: CARTGGSGANVLTF. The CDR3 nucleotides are TGTGCCCGGACAGGGGGCTCTGGGGCCAACGTCCTGACTTTC.

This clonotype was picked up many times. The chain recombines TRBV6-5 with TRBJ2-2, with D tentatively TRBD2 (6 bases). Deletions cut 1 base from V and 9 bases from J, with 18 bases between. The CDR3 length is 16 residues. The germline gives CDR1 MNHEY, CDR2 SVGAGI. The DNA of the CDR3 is TGTGCCAGCAGTTACTTAGGAGGGGCCGACAACCGGGAGCTGTTTTTT. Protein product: CASSYLGGADNRELFF.

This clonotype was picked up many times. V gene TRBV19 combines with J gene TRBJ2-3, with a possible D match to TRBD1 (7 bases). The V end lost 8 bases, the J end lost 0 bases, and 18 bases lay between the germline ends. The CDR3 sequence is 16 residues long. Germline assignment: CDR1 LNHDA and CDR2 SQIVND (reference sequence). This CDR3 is CASSLGGDRSTDTQYF. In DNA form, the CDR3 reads TGTGCCAGTTCTTTGGGCGGGGACAGAAGCACAGATACGCAGTATTTT.

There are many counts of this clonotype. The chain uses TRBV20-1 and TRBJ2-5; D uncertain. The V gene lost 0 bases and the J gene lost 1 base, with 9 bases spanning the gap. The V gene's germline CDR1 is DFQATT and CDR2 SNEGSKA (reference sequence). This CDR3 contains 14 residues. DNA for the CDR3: TGCAGTGCTAGAGATACACTAATCCAAGAGACCCAGTACTTC. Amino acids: CSARDTLIQETQYF.

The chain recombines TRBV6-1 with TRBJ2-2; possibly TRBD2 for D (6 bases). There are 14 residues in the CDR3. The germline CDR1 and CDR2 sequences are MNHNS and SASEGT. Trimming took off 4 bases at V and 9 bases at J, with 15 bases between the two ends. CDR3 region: CASSVSGPSRELFF. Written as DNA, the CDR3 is TGTGCCAGCAGTGTTAGCGGCCCATCACGGGAGCTGTTTTTT.

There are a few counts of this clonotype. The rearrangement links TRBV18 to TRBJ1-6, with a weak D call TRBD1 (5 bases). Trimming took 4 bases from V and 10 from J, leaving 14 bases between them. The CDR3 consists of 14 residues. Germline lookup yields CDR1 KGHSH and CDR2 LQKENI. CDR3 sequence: CASSRGTGESPLHF. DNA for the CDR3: TGTGCCAGCTCACGCGGGACGGGGGAGTCACCCCTCCACTTT.

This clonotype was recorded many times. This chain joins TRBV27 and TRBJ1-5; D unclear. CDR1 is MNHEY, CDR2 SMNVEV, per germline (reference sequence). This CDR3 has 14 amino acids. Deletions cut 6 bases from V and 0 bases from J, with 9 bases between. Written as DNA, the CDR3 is TGTGCCAGCAGATCCGGGGTTAGCAATCAGCCCCAGCATTTT. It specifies CASRSGVSNQPQHF.

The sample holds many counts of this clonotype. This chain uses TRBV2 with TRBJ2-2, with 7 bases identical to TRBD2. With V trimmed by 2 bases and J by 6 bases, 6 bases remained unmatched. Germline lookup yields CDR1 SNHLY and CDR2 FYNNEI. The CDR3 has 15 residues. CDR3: CASSESGTRAGELFF. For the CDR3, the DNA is TGTGCCAGCAGTGAAAGCGGGACTCGGGCCGGGGAGCTGTTTTTT.

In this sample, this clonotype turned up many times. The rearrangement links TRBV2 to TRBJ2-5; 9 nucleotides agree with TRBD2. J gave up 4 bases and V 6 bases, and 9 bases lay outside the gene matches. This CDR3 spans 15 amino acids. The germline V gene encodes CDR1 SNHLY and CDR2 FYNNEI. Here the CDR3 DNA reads TGTGCCAGCAGGCCTGGCGGGAGGGCCAGAGAGACCCAGTACTTC. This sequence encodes CASRPGGRARETQYF.

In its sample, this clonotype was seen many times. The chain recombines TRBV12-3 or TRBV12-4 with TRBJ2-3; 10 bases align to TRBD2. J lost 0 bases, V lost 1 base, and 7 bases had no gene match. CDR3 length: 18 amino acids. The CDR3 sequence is CASSLGPGLAASTDTQYF. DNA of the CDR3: TGTGCCAGCAGTTTAGGCCCCGGACTAGCGGCCAGCACAGATACGCAGTATTTT.

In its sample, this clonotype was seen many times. CDR3 sequence: CASSYATGGYQPQHF. CDR3 DNA sequence: TGTGCCAGCAGTTACGCGACAGGGGGCTACCAGCCCCAGCATTTT. The chain recombines TRBV6-2 or TRBV6-3 with TRBJ1-5; 10 bases line up with TRBD1. The CDR3 consists of 15 residues. Germline V gives CDR1 MNHEY, CDR2 SVGEGT. Trimming took 2 bases from V and 7 from J; bases not matched to a gene: 5.

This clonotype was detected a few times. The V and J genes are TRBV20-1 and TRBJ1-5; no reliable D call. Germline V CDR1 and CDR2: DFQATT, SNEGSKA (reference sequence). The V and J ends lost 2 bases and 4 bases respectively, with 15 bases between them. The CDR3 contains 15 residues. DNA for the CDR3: TGCAGTGCTAGACCCGCGGACGTAATTAATCAGCCCCAGCATTTT. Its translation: CSARPADVINQPQHF.

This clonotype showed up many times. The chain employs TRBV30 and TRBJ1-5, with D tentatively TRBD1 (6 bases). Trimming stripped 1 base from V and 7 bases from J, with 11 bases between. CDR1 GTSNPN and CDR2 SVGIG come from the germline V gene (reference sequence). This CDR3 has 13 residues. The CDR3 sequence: CAWSELGGQPQHF. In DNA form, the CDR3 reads TGTGCCTGGAGTGAGTTAGGGGGGCAGCCCCAGCATTTT.

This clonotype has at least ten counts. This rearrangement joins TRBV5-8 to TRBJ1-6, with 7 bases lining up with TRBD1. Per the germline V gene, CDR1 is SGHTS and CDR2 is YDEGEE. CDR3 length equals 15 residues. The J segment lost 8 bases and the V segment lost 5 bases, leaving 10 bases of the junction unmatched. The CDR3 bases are TGTGCCAGCAGTTATTTCCGGGACAGAGATTCACCCCTCCACTTT. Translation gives CASSYFRDRDSPLHF.

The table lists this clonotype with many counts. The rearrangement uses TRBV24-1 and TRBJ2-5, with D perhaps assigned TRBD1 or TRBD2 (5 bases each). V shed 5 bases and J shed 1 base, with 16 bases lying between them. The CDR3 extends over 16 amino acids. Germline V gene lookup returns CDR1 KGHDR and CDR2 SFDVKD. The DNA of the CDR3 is TGTGCCACCAGTGCCGGGAAAGGGGCCGTCCAAGAGACCCAGTACTTC. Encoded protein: CATSAGKGAVQETQYF.

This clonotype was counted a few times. The CDR3 nucleotides read TGCAGTGCTAACACAGGGGCGGAGGCTTTCTTT. Its translation is CSANTGAEAFF. The chain employs TRBV20-1 and TRBJ1-1, with TRBD1 identical over 7 bases. CDR3 length: 11 amino acids. V shed 4 bases, J shed 11 bases, and the junction held 7 bases outside the gene matches. Germline V gene sequence: CDR1 DFQATT, CDR2 SNEGSKA (reference sequence).

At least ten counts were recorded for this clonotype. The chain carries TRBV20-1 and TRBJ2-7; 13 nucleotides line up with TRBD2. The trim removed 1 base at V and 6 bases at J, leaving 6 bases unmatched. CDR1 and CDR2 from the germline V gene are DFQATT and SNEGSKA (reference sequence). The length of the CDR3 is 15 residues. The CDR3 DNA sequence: TGCAGTGCTAGAGGGACTAGCGGGAGTTACGGCGAGCAGTACTTC. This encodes CSARGTSGSYGEQYF.

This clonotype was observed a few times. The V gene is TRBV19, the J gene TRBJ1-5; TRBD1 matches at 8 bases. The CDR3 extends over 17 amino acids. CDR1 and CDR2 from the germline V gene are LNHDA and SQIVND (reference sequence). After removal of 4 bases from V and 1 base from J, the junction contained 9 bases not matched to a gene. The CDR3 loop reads CASSTQTGVESNQPQHF. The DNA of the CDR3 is TGTGCCAGTAGTACGCAGACAGGGGTCGAAAGCAATCAGCCCCAGCATTTT.

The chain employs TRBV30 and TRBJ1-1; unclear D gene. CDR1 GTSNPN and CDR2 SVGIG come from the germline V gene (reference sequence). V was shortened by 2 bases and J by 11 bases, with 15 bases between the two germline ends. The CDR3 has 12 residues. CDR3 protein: CAWSFHAMGAFF. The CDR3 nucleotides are TGTGCCTGGAGTTTTCACGCTATGGGGGCTTTCTTT.